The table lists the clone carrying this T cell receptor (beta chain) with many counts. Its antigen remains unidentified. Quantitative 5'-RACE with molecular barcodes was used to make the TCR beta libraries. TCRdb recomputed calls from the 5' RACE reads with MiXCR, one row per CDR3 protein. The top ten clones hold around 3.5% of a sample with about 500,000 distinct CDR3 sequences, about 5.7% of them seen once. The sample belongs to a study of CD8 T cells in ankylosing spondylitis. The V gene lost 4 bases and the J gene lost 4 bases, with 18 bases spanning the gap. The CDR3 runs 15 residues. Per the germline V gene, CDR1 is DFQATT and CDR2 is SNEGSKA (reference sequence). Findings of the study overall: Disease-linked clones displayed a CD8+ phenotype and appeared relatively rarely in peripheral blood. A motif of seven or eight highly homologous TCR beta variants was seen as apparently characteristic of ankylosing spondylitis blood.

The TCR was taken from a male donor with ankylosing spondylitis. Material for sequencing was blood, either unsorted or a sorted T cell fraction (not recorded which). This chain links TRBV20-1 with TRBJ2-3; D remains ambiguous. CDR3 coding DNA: TGCAGTGCTACGCTAGGACCGGAATATTCAGATACGCAGTATTTT. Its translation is CSATLGPEYSDTQYF.